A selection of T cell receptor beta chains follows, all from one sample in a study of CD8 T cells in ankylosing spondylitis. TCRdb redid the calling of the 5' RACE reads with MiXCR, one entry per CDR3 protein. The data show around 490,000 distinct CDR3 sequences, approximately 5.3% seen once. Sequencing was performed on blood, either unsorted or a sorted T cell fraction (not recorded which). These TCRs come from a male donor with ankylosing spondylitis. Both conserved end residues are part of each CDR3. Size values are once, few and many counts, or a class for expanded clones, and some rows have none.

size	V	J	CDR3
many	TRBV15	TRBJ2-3	CATSRDHSASWVPDTQYF
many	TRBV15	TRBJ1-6	CATSRDAQGSGSPLHF
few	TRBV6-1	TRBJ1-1	CASSEASTGYAFF
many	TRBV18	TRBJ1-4	CASSPRIATNEKLFF
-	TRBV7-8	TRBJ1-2	CASSPREGLDYGYTF
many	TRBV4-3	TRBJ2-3	CASSPQAGVTDTQYF
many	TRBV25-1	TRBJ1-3	CASSEFGRGIVGGNTIYF
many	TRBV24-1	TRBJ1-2	CATSARSGGADYGYTF
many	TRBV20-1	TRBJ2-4	CSARTGGSQNIQYF
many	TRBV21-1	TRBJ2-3	CASSGPHTDTQYF
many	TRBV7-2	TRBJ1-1	CASSSNRSPLLHSVIAGEAFF
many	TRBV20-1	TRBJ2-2	CSARHGGAGELFF
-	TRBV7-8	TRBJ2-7	CASSLRAGGQGGEQYF
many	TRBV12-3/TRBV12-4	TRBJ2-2	CASSSRELFF
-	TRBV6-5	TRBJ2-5	CASTRWETQYF
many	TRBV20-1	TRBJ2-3	CSAPAWADTQYF
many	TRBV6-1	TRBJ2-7	CASRKTGLNYEQYF
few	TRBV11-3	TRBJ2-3	CASSEQGRGGTQYF
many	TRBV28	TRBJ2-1	CASSFGTVINEQFF
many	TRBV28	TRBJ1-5	CASSPTNQPQHF
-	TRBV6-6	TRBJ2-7	CASSILAGEQYF
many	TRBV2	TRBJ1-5	CASKGDNQPQHF
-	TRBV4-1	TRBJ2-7	CASSQEAASGRVTYEQYF
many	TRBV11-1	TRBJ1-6	CASSLIGAYDSPLHF
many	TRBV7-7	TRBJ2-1	CASSLEGAYNEQFF
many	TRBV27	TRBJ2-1	CASSLASGGLEQFF
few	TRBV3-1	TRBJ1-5	CASSRDYSNQPQHF